Included here is one T cell receptor (beta chain) sequence, with context. The data were taken from a study of cytomegalovirus exposure and HLA in healthy donors. The primer mix had 60 Vbeta and 13 Jbeta primers. TCRdb's copy holds only in-frame clones and misses some; the assay was immunoSEQ multiplex PCR. The sample shows approximately 93,000 clones, just under 80% of them seen only once. This CDR3 spans 16 amino acids. V gave up 3 bases and J gave up 0 bases, with 13 bases separating them. CDR1 is SGHDT, CDR2 YYEEEE, per germline. The sequence came from a woman in her thirties or forties in good health and CMV-seronegative. Sequences were obtained from PBMCs. The rearrangement links TRBV5-6 to TRBJ1-3; D is perhaps TRBD1 (5 bases). CDR3 DNA: TGTGCCAGCAGCTCCGGGACTCGGAGCTCTGGAAACACCATATATTTT. This encodes CASSSGTRSSGNTIYF.